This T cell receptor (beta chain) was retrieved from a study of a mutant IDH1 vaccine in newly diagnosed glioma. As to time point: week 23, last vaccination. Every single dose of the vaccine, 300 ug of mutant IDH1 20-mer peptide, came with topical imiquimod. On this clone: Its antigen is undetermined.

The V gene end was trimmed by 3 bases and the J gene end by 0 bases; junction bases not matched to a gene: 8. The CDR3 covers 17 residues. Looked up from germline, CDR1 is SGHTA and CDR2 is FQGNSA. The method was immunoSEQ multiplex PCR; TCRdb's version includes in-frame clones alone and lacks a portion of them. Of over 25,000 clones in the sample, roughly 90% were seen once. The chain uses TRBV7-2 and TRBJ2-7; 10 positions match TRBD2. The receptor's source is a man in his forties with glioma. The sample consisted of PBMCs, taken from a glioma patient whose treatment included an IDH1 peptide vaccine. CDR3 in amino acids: CASSFPLAGTFSYEQYF. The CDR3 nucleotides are TGTGCCAGCAGCTTCCCACTAGCGGGGACTTTCTCCTACGAGCAGTACTTC.